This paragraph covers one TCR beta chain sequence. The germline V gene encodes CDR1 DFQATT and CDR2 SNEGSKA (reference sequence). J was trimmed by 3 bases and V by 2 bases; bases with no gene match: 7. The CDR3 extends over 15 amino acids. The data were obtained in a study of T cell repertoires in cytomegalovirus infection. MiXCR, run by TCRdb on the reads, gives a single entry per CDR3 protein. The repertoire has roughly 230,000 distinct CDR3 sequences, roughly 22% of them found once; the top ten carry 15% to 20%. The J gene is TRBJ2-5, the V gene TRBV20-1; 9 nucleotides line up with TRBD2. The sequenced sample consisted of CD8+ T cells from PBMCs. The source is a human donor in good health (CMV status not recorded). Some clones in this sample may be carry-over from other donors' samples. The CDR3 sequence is CSARIWASGEETQYF. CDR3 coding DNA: TGCAGTGCTAGAATTTGGGCTAGCGGGGAAGAGACCCAGTACTTC.